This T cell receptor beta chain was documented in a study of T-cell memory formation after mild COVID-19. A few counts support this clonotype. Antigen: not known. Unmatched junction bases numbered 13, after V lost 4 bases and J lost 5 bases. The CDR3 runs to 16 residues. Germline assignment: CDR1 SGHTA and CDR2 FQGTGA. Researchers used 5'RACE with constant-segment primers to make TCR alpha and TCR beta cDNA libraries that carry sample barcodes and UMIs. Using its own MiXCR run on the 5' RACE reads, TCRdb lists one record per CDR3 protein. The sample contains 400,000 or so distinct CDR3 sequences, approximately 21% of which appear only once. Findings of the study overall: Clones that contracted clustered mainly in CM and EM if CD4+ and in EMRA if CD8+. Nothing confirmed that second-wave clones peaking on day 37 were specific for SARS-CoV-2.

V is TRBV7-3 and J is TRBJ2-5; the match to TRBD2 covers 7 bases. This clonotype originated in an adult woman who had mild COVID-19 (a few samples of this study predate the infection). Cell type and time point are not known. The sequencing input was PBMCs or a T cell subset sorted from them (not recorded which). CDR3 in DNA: TGTGCCAGCAGCTCGGGGAGGGGCGGGAGAACCGAGACCCAGTACTTC. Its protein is CASSSGRGGRTETQYF.